Presented here are 21 T cell receptor beta chains from one specimen sequenced in a study of CD8+ T cells in alopecia areata. Extracted RNA was reverse transcribed, and the resulting cDNA served as sequencing template. The data were produced by immunoSEQ multiplex PCR, yet TCRdb's version contains in-frame clones alone and is incomplete. The sample records over 150,000 clones, about three fifths being singletons. Treatment reported: oral pan-JAK inhibitor, 5-10 mg twice daily. The source material was CD4+ T cells sorted from blood, sampled at week 4, from a patient treated with tofacitinib. These receptors were obtained from a human donor with alopecia areata.

The chain joins TRBV29-1 to TRBJ1-2, with 7 bases lining up with TRBD1. The CDR3 covers 13 residues. Germline V gene lookup returns CDR1 SQVTM and CDR2 ANQGSEA. V shed 2 bases, J shed 8 bases, and the junction held 8 bases outside the gene matches. The CDR3: CSVEQGQGGGYTF. The CDR3 region has the DNA TGCAGCGTTGAACAGGGCCAAGGGGGCGGCTACACCTTC.

CDR3 DNA sequence: TGCAGCGTTGATGGACAGAATGAAAAACTGTTTTTT. Translated, it gives CSVDGQNEKLFF. J is TRBJ1-4 and V is TRBV29-1; the D gene is possibly TRBD1 (6 bases). The CDR3 spans 12 residues. V was pared by 3 bases and J by 5 bases, with 7 bases between. CDR1 and CDR2 (germline): SQVTM, ANQGSEA.

The rearrangement links TRBV23-1 to TRBJ2-7; D tentatively fits TRBD1 or TRBD2 (6 bases each). TRBV23-1 is an ORF, and what it does is uncertain. The CDR3 spans 15 residues. The V end was cut by 4 bases, the J end by 0 bases, with 13 bases between. In nucleotides, the CDR3 is TGCGCCAGCAGTCTCGGGGGCCCGAGCTCCTACGAGCAGTACTTC. This encodes CASSLGGPSSYEQYF.

The DNA for the CDR3 is TGTGCCTGGACAGAACAGGTCGGCACTGAAGCTTTCTTT. It encodes CAWTEQVGTEAFF. V gene TRBV30 combines with J gene TRBJ1-1; D is perhaps TRBD1 (5 bases). The germline V gene encodes CDR1 GTSNPN and CDR2 SVGIG (reference sequence). The V end lost 4 bases, the J end lost 4 bases, and 13 bases lay between the germline ends. This CDR3 is 13 amino acids long.

This clone was seen once. The V call is TRBV25-1, the J call TRBJ1-5; D gene unclear. This CDR3 spans 14 amino acids. With 8 bases removed from V and 0 bases from J, the gap between germline ends came to 11 bases. CDR1 and CDR2 from the germline V gene are MGHDK and SYGVNS. The CDR3 protein is CASGFIHSNQPQHF. In DNA form, the CDR3 reads TGTGCCAGCGGTTTTATTCATAGCAATCAGCCCCAGCATTTT.

This clone has more than one count but fewer than ten. The V and J genes are TRBV5-1 and TRBJ1-1; weak D call: TRBD1 (6 bases). Trimming left V 4 bases short and J 1 base short, with 11 bases between. This CDR3 comprises 14 residues. CDR1 and CDR2 from the germline V gene are SGHRS and YFSETQ. CDR3 bases: TGCGCCAGCAGCCCAGGGGTATGGAACACTGAAGCTTTCTTT. Translation gives CASSPGVWNTEAFF.

The sample holds a few counts of this clone. The chain employs TRBV15 and TRBJ2-3; no clear D. Trimming took 4 bases from V and 3 from J, leaving 11 bases between them. Germline V gene lookup returns CDR1 LNHNV and CDR2 YYDKDF (reference sequence). The CDR3 spans 14 residues. The CDR3 reads CATSTLRITDTQYF. The CDR3 DNA reads TGTGCCACCAGCACACTACGTATTACAGATACGCAGTATTTT.

V gene TRBV2 combines with J gene TRBJ2-1, with 10 bases aligning to TRBD2. The CDR3 loop spans 13 amino acids. With 7 bases clipped from V and 6 bases from J, the junction kept 3 bases outside the gene matches. Germline assignment: CDR1 SNHLY and CDR2 FYNNEI. The CDR3 is CASNSGGTNEQFF. CDR3 in DNA: TGTGCCAGCAATAGCGGGGGGACCAATGAGCAGTTCTTC.

CDR3 DNA sequence: TGTGCCTGGAGTGTAATCAGTTCACCCCTCCACTTT. Amino acids: CAWSVISSPLHF. The genes are TRBV30 and TRBJ1-6; D unresolved. Germline CDR1 is GTSNPN and CDR2 is SVGIG (reference sequence). Trimming took off 0 bases at V and 9 bases at J, with 6 bases between the two ends. The CDR3 has 12 amino acids.

The chain has TRBV25-1 and TRBJ2-3, with D unclear. The germline V gene encodes CDR1 MGHDK and CDR2 SYGVNS. This CDR3 region has 15 residues. V dropped 0 bases and J dropped 7 bases, with 14 bases sitting between them. Written as DNA, the CDR3 is TGTGCCAGCAGTGAATATATGGTAACCGGCTATACGCAGTATTTT. Its protein is CASSEYMVTGYTQYF. The entire variable domain, with the rest obtained from reference TRBV25-1 and TRBJ2-3, is as follows: EADIYQTPRYLVIGTGKKITLECSQTMGHDKMYWYQQDPGMELHLIHYSYGVNSTEKGDLSSESTVSRIRTEHFPLTLESARPSHTSQYLCASSEYMVTGYTQYFGPGTRLTVL.

The rearrangement uses TRBV27 and TRBJ1-3; D unclear. The CDR3 runs 15 residues. V dropped 1 base and J dropped 2 bases, with 9 bases sitting between them. Germline CDR1 MNHEY, CDR2 SMNVEV (reference sequence). CDR3 nucleotides: TGTGCCAGCAGTTTATTATCCACCCCTGGAAACACCATATATTTT. Its protein is CASSLLSTPGNTIYF.

The chain uses TRBV6-5 and TRBJ1-2; 7 bases match TRBD1. Germline V CDR1 and CDR2: MNHEY, SVGAGI. The junction had 6 bases not matched to a gene; V was cut back by 6 bases and J by 8 bases. The length of the CDR3 is 12 residues. In nucleotides, the CDR3 is TGTGCCAGCAGCCTTACAGGGGTCGGCTACACCTTC. This gives the protein CASSLTGVGYTF.

Here the CDR3 reads CASSLAFGSGTEAFF. CDR3 DNA: TGTGCCAGCAGCTTAGCGTTTGGAAGTGGTACTGAAGCTTTCTTT. The gene calls are TRBV7-2 and TRBJ1-1, with D unclear. Trimming pared 0 bases from V and 5 bases from J, leaving 13 bases between. This CDR3 is built from 15 residues. CDR1 is SGHTA and CDR2 is FQGNSA in the germline V gene.

This chain connects TRBV7-3 to TRBJ1-6; D remains ambiguous. The CDR3 extends over 13 amino acids. CDR1 is SGHTA, CDR2 FQGTGA, per germline. Deletions cut 0 bases from V and 7 bases from J, with 4 bases between. CDR3 nucleotide sequence: TGTGCCAGCAGCTTAACGGGAAATTCACCCCTCCACTTT. Its protein product is CASSLTGNSPLHF.

The chain is built from TRBV7-2 and TRBJ2-2, with TRBD2 matching over 10 bases. The germline gives CDR1 SGHTA, CDR2 FQGNSA. The CDR3 is made up of 18 amino acids. V was clipped by 1 base and J by 0 bases; unmatched bases: 5. The CDR3 spells CASSLVPLAGANTGELFF. The CDR3 DNA reads TGTGCCAGCAGCTTAGTACCCCTAGCGGGGGCGAACACCGGGGAGCTGTTTTTT.

J is TRBJ2-4 and V is TRBV5-4, with 7 nucleotides matching TRBD1. V lost 4 bases to trimming and J lost 1 base; unmatched junction nucleotides: 2. This CDR3 is built from 14 residues. CDR1 SGHNT and CDR2 YYREEE come from the germline V gene (reference sequence). The CDR3, as DNA: TGTGCCAGCAGCAAGGGACAGGCCAAAAACATTCAGTACTTC. It specifies CASSKGQAKNIQYF. The variable domain in full, completed from reference TRBV5-4 and TRBJ2-4, reads ETGVTQSPTHLIKTRGQQVTLRCSSQSGHNTVSWYQQALGQGPQFIFQYYREEENGRGNFPPRFSGLQFPNYSSELNVNALELDDSALYLCASSKGQAKNIQYFGAGTRLSVL.

The chain uses TRBV4-1 and TRBJ1-1; 7 nucleotides align to TRBD1. The V segment lost 6 bases and the J segment 0 bases; nucleotides outside the gene matches: 4. CDR3 size: 14 residues. The V gene's germline CDR1 is MGHRA and CDR2 YSYEKL. The DNA for the CDR3 is TGCGCCAGCAGTTCACAGGGGATGAACACTGAAGCTTTCTTT. It encodes CASSSQGMNTEAFF.

The chain employs TRBV5-1 and TRBJ2-2; 9 bases line up with TRBD2. The ends lost 0 bases at V and 9 bases at J; junction bases unmatched: 6. Germline V gives CDR1 SGHRS, CDR2 YFSETQ. The CDR3 length is 15 residues. The CDR3 DNA is TGCGCCAGCAGCTTGGTCCTAGCGGGGACCCGGGAGCTGTTTTTT. Residues: CASSLVLAGTRELFF.

The table lists this clone with a few counts. The rearrangement links TRBV18 to TRBJ2-7, with TRBD2 identical over 8 bases. V lost 2 bases to trimming and J lost 0 bases; unmatched junction nucleotides: 6. Germline CDR1 is KGHSH and CDR2 is LQKENI. The CDR3 spans 16 residues. The CDR3 reads CASSPSRRGASYEQYF. In nucleotides, the CDR3 is TGTGCCAGCTCACCATCGCGGCGGGGGGCCTCCTACGAGCAGTACTTC. Full variable domain (outside the CDR3, taken from reference TRBV18 and TRBJ2-7): NAGVMQNPRHLVRRRGQEARLRCSPMKGHSHVYWYRQLPEEGLKFMVYLQKENIIDESGMPKERFSAEFPKEGPSILRIQQVVRGDSAAYFCASSPSRRGASYEQYFGPGTRLTVT.

The chain has TRBV28 and TRBJ2-1; weak D call: TRBD2 (6 bases). The CDR3 extends over 13 amino acids. Germline CDR1 MDHEN, CDR2 SYDVKM. Trimming removed 2 bases at V and 4 bases at J, with 6 bases between. CDR3 bases: TGTGCCAGCAGTTTACGGGGGTACAATGAGCAGTTCTTC. Its protein product is CASSLRGYNEQFF. Complete variable domain (other parts from reference TRBV28 and TRBJ2-1): DVKVTQSSRYLVKRTGEKVFLECVQDMDHENMFWYRQDPGLGLRLIYFSYDVKMKEKGDIPEGYSVSREKKERFSLILESASTNQTSMYLCASSLRGYNEQFFGPGTRLTVL.

The gene calls are TRBV25-1 and TRBJ1-4, with 10 bases matching TRBD1. V lost 5 bases, J lost 6 bases, and 3 bases stayed unmatched. Germline CDR1 and CDR2: MGHDK and SYGVNS. This CDR3 contains 14 residues. The CDR3 coding sequence is TGTGCCAGCAGTTCGGACAGGGGGGATGAAAAACTGTTTTTT. It is translated as CASSSDRGDEKLFF.